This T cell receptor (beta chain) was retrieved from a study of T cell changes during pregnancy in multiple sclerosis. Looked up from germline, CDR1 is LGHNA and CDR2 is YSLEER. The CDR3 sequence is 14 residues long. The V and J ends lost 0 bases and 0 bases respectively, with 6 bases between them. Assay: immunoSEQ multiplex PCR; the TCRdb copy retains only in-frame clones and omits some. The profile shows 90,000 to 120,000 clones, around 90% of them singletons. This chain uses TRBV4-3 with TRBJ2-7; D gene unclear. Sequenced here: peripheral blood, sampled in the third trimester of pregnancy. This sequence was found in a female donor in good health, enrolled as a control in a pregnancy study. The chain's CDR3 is CASSQDRSSYEQYF. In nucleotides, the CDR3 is TGCGCCAGCAGCCAAGATAGGAGCTCCTACGAGCAGTACTTC.